Presented here are 12 T cell receptor beta chains from one specimen sequenced in a study of tumor-infiltrating lymphocytes in oesophageal squamous cell carcinoma. A single record per CDR3 protein comes from TCRdb applying MiXCR to the PCR reads. This sample yields fewer than 20,000 distinct CDR3 sequences, of which approximately 43% are seen a single time; approximately 40% belongs to the top ten. Sequenced material: blood. The source is a female donor with esophageal squamous cell carcinoma.

The chain couples TRBV11-3 to TRBJ2-1; D is uncertain. This CDR3 comprises 15 residues. Germline V gives CDR1 SGHNT, CDR2 YENEEA. Trimming pared 4 bases from V and 2 bases from J, leaving 12 bases between. The CDR3 loop reads CASSSPVMPYNEQFF. DNA for the CDR3: TGTGCCAGCAGCTCCCCTGTGATGCCCTACAATGAGCAGTTCTTC.

This clonotype was counted a few times. Because it lacks the conserved phenylalanine or tryptophan at the end, this CDR3 is likely a read error. It is unclear where the CDR3 begins or ends on the DNA, so no DNA is shown, and the CDR3 is as TCRdb lists it. The genes are TRBV5-4 and TRBJ2-3; the table's D call TRBD1 went unverified against the DNA. In germline, CDR1 is SGHNT, CDR2 YYREEE (reference sequence). The CDR3 contains 16 residues when both ends are counted. This CDR3 reads CASSLASGQGGYTFGS.

This clonotype was seen only a few times. The V gene is TRBV9, the J gene TRBJ2-7; a weak D match, TRBD2 (5 bases). V was pared by 0 bases and J by 7 bases, with 14 bases between. Germline V gene data show CDR1 as SGDLS and CDR2 as YYNGEE. The CDR3 has 14 amino acids. In nucleotides, the CDR3 is TGTGCCAGCAGCGTAGGAGGGCTGGATAAGGAGCAGTACTTC. The encoded protein is CASSVGGLDKEQYF.

This clonotype is judged large. V gene TRBV7-2 combines with J gene TRBJ2-5, with a weak D call TRBD2 (5 bases). Germline values: CDR1 SGHTA, CDR2 FQGNSA. V was trimmed by 5 bases and J by 2 bases, leaving 15 bases between them. The CDR3 is made up of 15 amino acids. As DNA, the CDR3 is TGTGCCAGCAGCCTCCAACGGGGTGCTCAAGAGACCCAGTACTTC. Translated, it gives CASSLQRGAQETQYF. The full variable domain, with the rest looked up from reference TRBV7-2 and TRBJ2-5, is GAGVSQSPSNKVTEKGKDVELRCDPISGHTALYWYRQSLGQGLEFLIYFQGNSAPDKSGLPSDRFSAERTGGSVSTLTIQRTQQEDSAVYLCASSLQRGAQETQYFGPGTRLLVL.

This clonotype is labeled medium-sized. This chain joins TRBV7-3 and TRBJ1-1; tentatively, D is TRBD1 (5 bases). V lost 5 bases, J lost 1 base, and 8 bases lay in between. The CDR3 loop spans 13 amino acids. Germline V gene lookup returns CDR1 SGHTA and CDR2 FQGTGA. The DNA for the CDR3 is TGTGCCAGCAGCCAGGGACCGAACACTGAAGCTTTCTTT. It translates to CASSQGPNTEAFF.

This clonotype counts as large. The rearrangement uses TRBV7-8 and TRBJ2-5; D not resolved. The CDR3 has 15 residues. The germline V gene has CDR1 SGHVS and CDR2 FQNEAQ. Trimming took 2 bases from V and 3 from J, leaving 13 bases between them. CDR3 nucleotide sequence: TGTGCCAGCAGCTTAAGTGAGGTCAGAAAAGAGACCCAGTACTTC. The encoded protein is CASSLSEVRKETQYF.

With regard to this clonotype: One junction end does not reproduce the germline sequence, and a read error may be involved. This chain joins TRBV5-3 and TRBJ2-6; a weak D match, TRBD2 (6 bases). The end of the DNA is better explained by TRBJ2-5, so the J call may be wrong. TRBV5-3 is treated as an ORF (open reading frame) with a function not yet certain. This CDR3 region has 16 residues. This chain's CDR3 is CASSSYRDSLRETQYF. The CDR3 region has the DNA TGTGCCAGCAGCTCCTATCGGGACTCACTTAGGGAGACCCAGTACTTC.

This clonotype was found many times. Possible read error: a much larger clone is one base away. The chain joins TRBV7-3 to TRBJ2-7; 10 nucleotides line up with TRBD2. V lost 5 bases to trimming and J lost 7 bases; unmatched junction nucleotides: 14. The CDR3 contains 16 residues. The germline CDR1 and CDR2 sequences are SGHTA and FQGTGA. The CDR3 protein is CASSKPGLASYNEQYF. The CDR3 nucleotides are TGTGCCAGCAGCAAACCGGGACTAGCGAGTTACAATGAGCAGTACTTC. Combining the CDR3 with reference TRBV7-3 and TRBJ2-7 gives the whole variable domain GAGVSQTPSNKVTEKGKYVELRCDPISGHTALYWYRQSLGQGPEFLIYFQGTGAADDSGLPNDRFFAVRPEGSVSTLKIQRTERGDSAVYLCASSKPGLASYNEQYFGPGTRLTVT.

V and J are TRBV7-8 and TRBJ2-1; 8 bases agree with TRBD1. V dropped 1 base and J dropped 7; count of bases not matched to a gene: 6. The CDR3 has 15 residues. The germline gives CDR1 SGHVS, CDR2 FQNEAQ. Here the CDR3 DNA reads TGTGCCAGCAGCTTAGTTCAGGGGGCGGGAAATGAGCAGTTCTTC. Residues: CASSLVQGAGNEQFF.

The rearrangement links TRBV27 to TRBJ1-2; TRBD1 is a possible D gene (6 bases). The CDR3 extends over 15 amino acids. Germline V gene lookup returns CDR1 MNHEY and CDR2 SMNVEV (reference sequence). Deletions cut 3 bases from V and 7 bases from J, with 18 bases between. The CDR3 region has the DNA TGTGCCAGCAGTTTTTTTGGGACACCTTCTGGTGGCTACACCTTC. This encodes CASSFFGTPSGGYTF.

This clonotype was detected many times. V is TRBV10-1 and J is TRBJ1-5; no clear D. Germline V gives CDR1 WNHNN, CDR2 SYGVQD (reference sequence). This CDR3 region has 14 residues. V lost 10 bases to trimming and J lost 9 bases, with 22 bases between them. The CDR3 loop reads CANGGPTTRLPQHF. CDR3 coding DNA: TGCGCCAACGGCGGGCCCACGACGCGTCTGCCCCAGCATTTT.

This clonotype was observed at least ten times. The chain has TRBV6-2 or TRBV6-3 and TRBJ2-7; D unclear. V was pared by 2 bases and J by 7 bases, with 18 bases between. CDR1 and CDR2 from the germline V gene are MNHEY and SVGEGT. CDR3 length: 15 residues. CDR3 region: CASSYADVALYEQYF. The CDR3 DNA is TGTGCCAGCAGTTACGCGGATGTCGCACTCTATGAGCAGTACTTC.